The rows below give T cell receptor beta chains drawn from one sample of a study of T cell responses to AZD1222 COVID-19 vaccine. Produced via immunoSEQ multiplex PCR; TCRdb's table is partial and in-frame only. Among 100,000 to 150,000 clones, about 90% were seen once, and the ten largest hold roughly 5.7%. The material was peripheral blood, obtained on day 0 of AZD1222 vaccination. The source of these receptors is an adult in good health. Each CDR3 is given with its conserved first and last residue. The order of the fields is V gene, J gene, D gene, clone size, CDR3 protein, CDR3 DNA. The D gene is left open where the match is weak. Expanded clones get a size class; other rows say once, few or many, or leave the size out.

TRBV19	TRBJ2-2	TRBD1	-	CASSLYRGLNTGELFF	TGTGCCAGTAGCCTGTACAGGGGGTTGAACACCGGGGAGCTGTTTTTT
TRBV12-3/TRBV12-4	TRBJ2-7	-	-	CASSYDRYGQYF	TGTGCCAGCAGTTACGACCGTTACGGGCAGTACTTC
TRBV30	TRBJ2-7	-	-	CAWSTPGDEQYF	TGTGCCTGGAGTACTCCCGGGGACGAGCAGTACTTC
TRBV19	TRBJ1-2	-	-	CASSINNLNYGYTF	TGTGCCAGTAGTATTAATAACCTTAACTATGGCTACACCTTC
TRBV6-6	TRBJ2-7	TRBD1	-	CASNMDRSYEQYF	TGTGCCAGCAATATGGACAGGTCCTACGAGCAGTACTTC
TRBV15	TRBJ2-5	TRBD2	-	CATSPLAGEETQYF	TGTGCCACCAGCCCACTAGCGGGAGAAGAGACCCAGTACTTC
TRBV9	TRBJ2-5	-	-	CASSVTGGGAEETQYF	TGTGCCAGCAGCGTAACAGGAGGGGGTGCCGAAGAGACCCAGTACTTC
TRBV2	TRBJ1-2	-	-	CASSPRGNYGYTF	TGTGCCAGCAGTCCTCGGGGCAACTATGGCTACACCTTC
TRBV28	TRBJ2-2	-	-	CASSLLSGRKSGELFF	TGTGCCAGCAGTTTATTGTCGGGTCGAAAATCCGGGGAGCTGTTTTTT
TRBV19	TRBJ1-5	-	-	CASSKIGGEGQPQHF	TGTGCCAGTAGTAAAATCGGGGGGGAGGGTCAGCCCCAGCATTTT
TRBV28	TRBJ2-1	-	-	CASSPPRAEQFF	TGTGCCAGCAGCCCACCTAGGGCTGAGCAGTTCTTC
TRBV2	TRBJ1-2	-	-	CASSEEGTLTNYGYTF	TGTGCCAGCAGTGAAGAGGGCACCTTGACTAACTATGGCTACACCTTC
TRBV18	TRBJ1-1	-	-	CASSPKSAGVAEAFF	TGTGCCAGCTCACCGAAATCAGCTGGGGTAGCTGAAGCTTTCTTT
TRBV11-2	TRBJ1-3	-	-	CASSRQGRIGNTIYF	TGTGCCAGCAGTCGCCAGGGAAGAATTGGAAACACCATATATTTT
TRBV30	TRBJ1-1	-	-	CACERNTEAFF	TGTGCCTGTGAAAGGAACACTGAAGCTTTCTTT
TRBV5-4	TRBJ1-4	TRBD1	-	CASSRDRGYEKLFF	TGTGCCAGCAGCCGGGACAGGGGGTATGAAAAACTGTTTTTT
TRBV9	TRBJ1-2	-	-	CASSQRGSSPDTF	TGTGCCAGCAGCCAACGGGGATCCTCTCCGGACACCTTC
TRBV10-2	TRBJ2-3	TRBD1	-	CASSETGDADTQYF	TGCGCCAGCAGCGAGACAGGGGATGCAGATACGCAGTATTTT
TRBV5-1	TRBJ2-7	TRBD1	-	CASSLRSLTGGFAYEQYF	TGCGCCAGCAGCTTGCGGTCCCTGACAGGGGGTTTTGCCTACGAGCAGTACTTC
TRBV5-1	TRBJ1-1	TRBD1	-	CASSGQGTEAFF	TGCGCCAGCAGCGGACAGGGGACTGAAGCTTTCTTT
TRBV6-6	TRBJ1-5	-	once	CASSYIRWSNQPQHF	TGTGCCAGCAGTTACATACGTTGGAGCAATCAGCCCCAGCATTTT
TRBV18	TRBJ2-7	-	-	CASSPLATAYEQYF	TGTGCCAGCTCACCATTGGCGACTGCCTACGAGCAGTACTTC
TRBV24-1	TRBJ2-7	-	-	CATSVVGGREQYF	TGTGCCACCTCTGTGGTAGGGGGTCGGGAGCAGTACTTC
TRBV30	TRBJ1-6	-	few	CAYRWDDNSPLHF	TGTGCCTATCGCTGGGATGATAATTCACCCCTCCACTTT
TRBV2	TRBJ2-1	-	-	CASGPWTGDEQFF	TGTGCCAGCGGTCCTTGGACCGGGGATGAGCAGTTCTTC
TRBV6-5	TRBJ2-5	-	-	CASRSPEVQETQYF	TGTGCCAGCCGCAGTCCGGAAGTTCAAGAGACCCAGTACTTC
TRBV30	TRBJ2-2	-	-	CAGKQVGTGELFF	TGTGCCGGGAAACAGGTCGGCACCGGGGAGCTGTTTTTT
TRBV3-1/TRBV3-2	TRBJ1-6	-	-	CASRHSGKGSPLHF	TGTGCCAGCAGGCATTCGGGTAAGGGGTCACCCCTCCACTTT
TRBV12-3/TRBV12-4	TRBJ2-7	-	-	CASSPQGHEQYF	TGTGCCAGCAGCCCACAGGGTCACGAGCAGTACTTC
TRBV7-3	TRBJ2-3	-	-	CASSSDGYTQYF	TGTGCCAGCAGCTCGGATGGGTATACGCAGTATTTT
TRBV3-1/TRBV3-2	TRBJ2-7	-	-	CASSQVRVGYEQYF	TGTGCCAGCAGCCAAGTGAGGGTTGGGTACGAGCAGTACTTC
TRBV11-1	TRBJ2-7	-	-	CASSLGREQYF	TGTGCCAGCAGCTTAGGGCGGGAGCAGTACTTC
TRBV19	TRBJ2-5	-	-	CASSMTVRETQYF	TGTGCCAGTAGTATGACGGTGAGGGAGACCCAGTACTTC
TRBV19	TRBJ2-3	-	-	CASSIGQAGWTDTQYF	TGTGCCAGTAGTATCGGACAGGCGGGATGGACAGATACGCAGTATTTT
TRBV5-1	TRBJ2-1	TRBD1	-	CASSLRTGRGEQFF	TGCGCCAGCAGCTTGAGGACAGGGCGGGGTGAGCAGTTCTTC
TRBV11-2	TRBJ1-2	-	once	CASSLGDTYGYTF	TGTGCCAGCAGCTTAGGAGACACCTATGGCTACACCTTC
TRBV18	TRBJ2-7	-	once	CASSPVRGRDYEQYF	TGTGCCAGCTCACCGGTCCGGGGTAGGGACTACGAGCAGTACTTC
TRBV27	TRBJ1-1	TRBD1	-	CASRQGVNTEAFF	TGTGCCAGCAGACAGGGGGTTAACACTGAAGCTTTCTTT
TRBV27	TRBJ2-2	-	-	CASRRQVLTGELFF	TGTGCCAGCAGGCGACAGGTCCTCACCGGGGAGCTGTTTTTT
TRBV18	TRBJ2-7	TRBD2	-	CASSPIGTRISEQYF	TGTGCCAGCTCACCGATTGGGACTAGGATCAGCGAGCAGTACTTC
TRBV4-1	TRBJ2-1	TRBD1	-	CASSQDPGQTLSGQFF	TGCGCCAGCAGCCAAGATCCGGGACAGACTCTTAGTGGGCAGTTCTTC
TRBV7-3	TRBJ1-1	-	-	CASSLRARGTEAFF	TGTGCCAGCAGCTTAAGGGCCAGAGGAACTGAAGCTTTCTTT
TRBV7-3	TRBJ1-1	-	-	CASSAGQVSEAFF	TGTGCCAGCAGCGCGGGCCAGGTTTCTGAAGCTTTCTTT
TRBV7-2	TRBJ1-6	TRBD1	-	CASSSRQGINSPLHF	TGTGCCAGCAGCTCCCGACAGGGGATTAATTCACCCCTCCACTTT
TRBV11-2	TRBJ2-7	-	-	CASSLLHPYEQYF	TGTGCCAGCAGCTTGTTACACCCCTACGAGCAGTACTTC
TRBV6-6	TRBJ2-7	TRBD1	-	CASSYLPRQGIYEQYF	TGTGCCAGCAGTTACCTACCTAGACAGGGGATCTACGAGCAGTACTTC
TRBV5-4	TRBJ1-2	-	-	CASSLVSSGGDYGYTF	TGTGCCAGCAGCTTGGTCAGTAGTGGCGGCGACTATGGCTACACCTTC
TRBV30	TRBJ2-7	-	-	CAWTLDYEQYF	TGTGCCTGGACGTTGGACTACGAGCAGTACTTC
TRBV27	TRBJ2-6	-	-	CASSLSAGANVLTF	TGTGCCAGCAGTTTATCAGCTGGGGCCAACGTCCTGACTTTC
TRBV24-1	TRBJ2-3	-	-	CATMGTNPSTDTQYF	TGTGCCACCATGGGGACAAATCCTAGCACAGATACGCAGTATTTT
TRBV11-2	TRBJ2-2	TRBD1	few	CASSLVGQGNTGELFF	TGTGCCAGCAGCTTAGTGGGACAGGGAAACACCGGGGAGCTGTTTTTT
TRBV5-1	TRBJ2-7	TRBD1	-	CASSLTGQLSSYEQYF	TGCGCCAGCAGCTTGACGGGACAGCTGAGCTCCTACGAGCAGTACTTC
TRBV19	TRBJ2-1	-	-	CASSLGRATFF	TGTGCCAGTAGTTTGGGCAGGGCAACTTTCTTC
TRBV27	TRBJ2-3	-	-	CASRLTTSGLSTDTQYF	TGTGCCAGCCGTCTAACGACATCGGGACTCAGCACAGATACGCAGTATTTT
TRBV25-1	TRBJ1-2	-	-	CASSGGYGYTF	TGTGCCAGCAGTGGGGGGTATGGCTACACCTTC
TRBV27	TRBJ2-7	-	-	CASSPAGNIFYEQYF	TGTGCCAGCAGTCCGGCAGGGAATATCTTCTACGAGCAGTACTTC
TRBV27	TRBJ2-7	TRBD1	-	CASSFRALTGGSYEQYF	TGTGCCAGCAGTTTCCGGGCTCTCACAGGGGGCTCCTACGAGCAGTACTTC
TRBV19	TRBJ1-1	-	-	CASTLVSGTEAFF	TGTGCCAGTACCCTCGTCTCAGGGACTGAAGCTTTCTTT
TRBV7-2	TRBJ1-5	-	-	CASSRYSNQPQHF	TGTGCCAGCAGCCGATATAGCAATCAGCCCCAGCATTTT
TRBV30	TRBJ1-2	TRBD1	-	CAWIDRGGYTF	TGTGCCTGGATAGACAGGGGTGGCTACACCTTC